The clone carrying this T cell receptor beta chain was detected a few times. Its antigen is not known. CDR1 and CDR2 from the germline V gene are SGHRS and YFSETQ. V trimming: 4 bases; J trimming: 3 bases; junction bases outside the gene matches: 4. This CDR3 contains 14 residues. Profiled with immunoSEQ multiplex PCR; TCRdb holds only in-frame clones, not every one. This table has about 64,000 clones, more than 90% appearing once. This specimen belongs to a study of graft-versus-host responses after intestinal transplantation. Overall study: Transplant recipients had multivisceral, liver-intestinal, or isolated intestinal grafts. Every one of the recipients received anti-thymocyte globulin induction and afterwards took tacrolimus and steroids for around three years. Regarding the study as a whole: Detection of GvH clones occurred in recipient marrow, and some had their first appearance in ileum or blood.

The sequence was collected from a human patient who received an intestinal transplant, so some T cells may come from the graft donor. The specimen comprised bone marrow, sampled almost 750 days after intestinal transplantation. This rearrangement joins TRBV5-1 to TRBJ2-7; 10 nucleotides align to TRBD2. The CDR3 DNA reads as TGCGCCAGCAGCACTAAGCGGGGGGGCTACGAGCAGTACTTC. This sequence encodes CASSTKRGGYEQYF.